This TCR beta chain is from a study of cytomegalovirus exposure and HLA in healthy donors. Study-wide results and limits: Association of a missense DCLRE1C variant with TCR beta V- and J-gene trimming was reported in a later analysis. Sequencing likely generated an artifact that appeared as a cluster of highly shared sequence variants.

A multiplex PCR was run with 60 Vbeta primers and 13 Jbeta primers. TCRdb keeps only in-frame clones here, not all; method: immunoSEQ multiplex PCR. The sample has about 140,000 clones, over 80% seen once. V was clipped by 4 bases and J by 2 bases; unmatched bases: 2. The germline V gene has CDR1 SGHNT and CDR2 YYREEE (reference sequence). This CDR3 contains 14 residues. In the case of this clone: Antigen specificity is unknown.

The chain is built from TRBV5-4 and TRBJ1-4; 7 bases are a match to TRBD1. The sample was PBMCs. The sequence came from a female donor in good health and CMV-seronegative. In nucleotides, the CDR3 is TGTGCCAGCAGCCCGGGACAGACTAATGAAAAACTGTTTTTT. Its translation is CASSPGQTNEKLFF.